Following are 24 T cell receptor beta chains from one sample sequenced in a study of T cells after posttransplantation cyclophosphamide. Clones were sequenced by immunoSEQ multiplex PCR, and TCRdb holds only the in-frame ones, with some missing. The sample lists about 24,000 clones, none appearing once, the ten largest making up roughly 6.6%. The sample was PBMCs. Receptors originate from a woman aged 60-75 years in good health, CMV-negative, and a related stem cell transplant donor.

This clone was seen ten or more times. The chain is built from TRBV18 and TRBJ2-7; weak D call: TRBD1 (5 bases). CDR3 length equals 14 residues. Trimming stripped 3 bases from V and 1 base from J, with 10 bases between. Germline CDR1 and CDR2: KGHSH and LQKENI. This CDR3 reads CASSPTQVSYEQYF. In nucleotides, the CDR3 is TGTGCCAGCTCACCTACACAGGTTTCCTACGAGCAGTACTTC.

This clone was picked up many times. The chain joins TRBV27 to TRBJ2-7; a possible D gene is TRBD1 (5 bases). CDR3 length: 13 residues. The V gene's germline CDR1 is MNHEY and CDR2 SMNVEV (reference sequence). Trimming left V 3 bases short and J 3 bases short, with 9 bases between. The CDR3 region has the DNA TGTGCCAGCAGTTTTAGGCAGGGCTACGAGCAGTACTTC. Protein product: CASSFRQGYEQYF.

This clone was detected many times. CDR3 sequence: CASSRLAGEGNEQFF. DNA for the CDR3: TGTGCCAGCAGCCGACTAGCGGGAGAAGGGAATGAGCAGTTCTTC. The chain is built from TRBV5-4 and TRBJ2-1, with TRBD2 matching over 12 bases. Germline CDR1 SGHNT, CDR2 YYREEE (reference sequence). J was trimmed by 7 bases and V by 4 bases; bases with no gene match: 6. This CDR3 region has 15 residues.

Ten or more counts support this clone. The rearrangement joins TRBV19 to TRBJ1-1; TRBD1 might be the D (5 bases). Germline V gene lookup returns CDR1 LNHDA and CDR2 SQIVND (reference sequence). The germline V and J ends were trimmed by 5 bases and 3 bases, with 10 bases remaining between them. CDR3 length equals 13 residues. CDR3 sequence: CASSQGVDTEAFF. The DNA of the CDR3 is TGTGCCAGTAGTCAGGGTGTCGACACTGAAGCTTTCTTT. The whole variable domain, remainder taken from reference TRBV19 and TRBJ1-1, is DGGITQSPKYLFRKEGQNVTLSCEQNLNHDAMYWYRQDPGQGLRLIYYSQIVNDFQKGDIAEGYSVSREKKESFPLTVTSAQKNPTAFYLCASSQGVDTEAFFGQGTRLTVV.

In this sample, this clone turned up many times. The chain uses TRBV5-4 and TRBJ1-1; 8 positions match TRBD1. The V segment lost 4 bases and the J segment 3 bases; nucleotides outside the gene matches: 11. The CDR3 runs to 16 residues. CDR1 and CDR2 (germline): SGHNT, YYREEE (reference sequence). CDR3 region: CASSSLQGAKDTEAFF. CDR3 DNA sequence: TGTGCCAGCAGCAGCCTTCAGGGGGCTAAAGACACTGAAGCTTTCTTT.

Ten or more counts support this clone. The rearrangement links TRBV27 to TRBJ2-7; D is uncertain. Trimming stripped 0 bases from V and 2 bases from J, with 11 bases between. In germline, CDR1 is MNHEY, CDR2 SMNVEV (reference sequence). This CDR3 spans 15 amino acids. The CDR3 DNA is TGTGCCAGCAGTTTATCCCCAACAAGTCCCTACGAGCAGTACTTC. Protein sequence: CASSLSPTSPYEQYF.

The chain recombines TRBV4-2 with TRBJ2-1, with TRBD2 as a possible D gene (5 bases). The CDR3 runs to 16 residues. V was clipped by 2 bases and J by 5 bases, with 16 bases between them. CDR1 and CDR2 (germline): LGHNA, YNFKEQ. CDR3 sequence (DNA): TGTGCCAGCAGCCAATTAGAGGGCCGGAAGAACAATGAGCAGTTCTTC. Protein sequence: CASSQLEGRKNNEQFF.

This clone was observed a handful of times. This rearrangement joins TRBV28 to TRBJ1-5; the D gene is possibly TRBD1 (6 bases). Germline V gene lookup returns CDR1 MDHEN and CDR2 SYDVKM. Trimming removed 5 bases at V and 5 bases at J, with 31 bases between. The CDR3 extends over 20 amino acids. The CDR3, as DNA: TGTGCCAGCAGTCCTACAACCGACAGGCCACTCTTTAGGCGGTATCAGCCCCAGCATTTT. Protein sequence: CASSPTTDRPLFRRYQPQHF.

This clone was picked up many times. The J gene is TRBJ1-6, the V gene TRBV5-1; 8 positions agree with TRBD1. Germline loops: CDR1 SGHRS, CDR2 YFSETQ. V was pared by 2 bases and J by 5 bases, with 6 bases of the junction left unmatched. This CDR3 spans 16 amino acids. CDR3 sequence (DNA): TGCGCCAGCAGCTTCGGACAGGGAACAAATAATTCACCCCTCCACTTT. Its translation is CASSFGQGTNNSPLHF. Together with reference TRBV5-1 and TRBJ1-6, the CDR3 gives the full variable domain: KAGVTQTPRYLIKTRGQQVTLSCSPISGHRSVSWYQQTPGQGLQFLFEYFSETQRNKGNFPGRFSGRQFSNSRSEMNVSTLELGDSALYLCASSFGQGTNNSPLHFGNGTRLTVT.

The chain joins TRBV5-5 to TRBJ2-7, with a possible D match to TRBD1 (6 bases). Looked up from germline, CDR1 is SGHKS and CDR2 is YYEKEE (reference sequence). The V end lost 4 bases, the J end lost 7 bases, and 18 bases lay between the germline ends. CDR3 size: 14 residues. Here the CDR3 reads CASSPTHTGLEQYV. The DNA of the CDR3 is TGTGCCAGCAGCCCGACCCACACAGGGCTGGAGCAGTACGTC.

In its sample, this clone was seen many times. The chain uses TRBV19 and TRBJ1-1; 7 bases line up with TRBD1. The V segment lost 5 bases and the J segment 1 base; nucleotides outside the gene matches: 10. The CDR3 consists of 16 residues. CDR1 LNHDA and CDR2 SQIVND come from the germline V gene (reference sequence). The DNA of the CDR3 is TGTGCCAGTAGTCTTAACAGGGGCGGGAAGAACACTGAAGCTTTCTTT. It yields the protein CASSLNRGGKNTEAFF.

Ten or more counts support this clone. The V call is TRBV6-1, the J call TRBJ2-7, with D tentatively TRBD1 (5 bases). CDR1 is MNHNS and CDR2 is SASEGT in the germline V gene. This CDR3 contains 15 residues. Between the trimmed V and J ends, which lost 1 base and 6 bases, there was a span of 16 bases. The CDR3 DNA reads TGTGCCAGCAGTGAAGTGGGCCAGGGTAGGGGCGAGCAGTACTTC. Translated, it gives CASSEVGQGRGEQYF.

This clone was seen many times. In DNA form, the CDR3 reads TGTGCCAGCAGTTACTTAGGACTAGCGGGAGCTGAGCAGTTCTTC. It encodes CASSYLGLAGAEQFF. The chain joins TRBV6-5 to TRBJ2-1; 13 bases line up with TRBD2. Germline V lookup: CDR1 MNHEY, CDR2 SVGAGI. The CDR3 consists of 15 residues. Trimming took 1 base from V and 9 from J; bases not matched to a gene: 3.

There are a few counts of this clone. The rearrangement links TRBV9 to TRBJ2-7; TRBD1 matches at 7 bases. The CDR3 is 15 amino acids. The junction had 3 bases not matched to a gene; V was cut back by 0 bases and J by 0 bases. The V gene's germline CDR1 is SGDLS and CDR2 YYNGEE. DNA for the CDR3: TGTGCCAGCAGCGTAGCTCCAGGGGGCTCCTACGAGCAGTACTTC. Residues: CASSVAPGGSYEQYF.

This clone came up many times. The V gene is TRBV6-5, the J gene TRBJ2-1; D not certain. The CDR3 is made up of 15 amino acids. CDR1 and CDR2 from the germline V gene are MNHEY and SVGAGI. V was clipped by 0 bases and J by 5 bases, with 11 bases between them. For the CDR3, the DNA is TGTGCCAGCAGTTACTCGCAATTACAGCACAATGAGCAGTTCTTC. Residues: CASSYSQLQHNEQFF.

There are many counts of this clone. The J gene is TRBJ2-2, the V gene TRBV4-3; TRBD2 matches 8 bases. The germline CDR1 and CDR2 sequences are LGHNA and YSLEER. The CDR3 extends over 16 amino acids. V shed 4 bases, J shed 6 bases, and the junction held 10 bases outside the gene matches. CDR3 protein: CASSLTPGGVPGELFF. For the CDR3, the DNA is TGCGCCAGCAGCCTTACCCCGGGGGGGGTTCCCGGGGAGCTGTTTTTT.

This clone was detected ten times or more. The rearrangement uses TRBV7-3 and TRBJ1-4; 9 bases line up with TRBD1. Trimming at V came to 1 base and at J to 0 bases, leaving 6 bases not matched to a gene. Germline-derived CDR1 and CDR2 are SGHTA and FQGTGA. This CDR3 has 18 amino acids. The CDR3 region has the DNA TGTGCCAGCAGCTTAAGGACAGGGGATAATGCAACTAATGAAAAACTGTTTTTT. Translation: CASSLRTGDNATNEKLFF. Drawing the rest from reference TRBV7-3 and TRBJ1-4, the complete variable domain is GAGVSQTPSNKVTEKGKYVELRCDPISGHTALYWYRQSLGQGPEFLIYFQGTGAADDSGLPNDRFFAVRPEGSVSTLKIQRTERGDSAVYLCASSLRTGDNATNEKLFFGSGTQLSVL.

This clone has ten or more counts. The chain employs TRBV4-2 and TRBJ1-3, with 7 nucleotides matching TRBD1. Germline V CDR1 and CDR2: LGHNA, YNFKEQ. J gave up 0 bases and V 8 bases, and 4 bases lay outside the gene matches. This CDR3 is built from 14 residues. The DNA for the CDR3 is TGTGCCAGCGGACAGGCCCTCTCTGGAAACACCATATATTTT. It specifies CASGQALSGNTIYF.

At least ten counts were recorded for this clone. The genes are TRBV6-4 and TRBJ2-2; 11 bases match TRBD2. The ends lost 4 bases at V and 6 bases at J; junction bases unmatched: 1. CDR3 length equals 14 residues. The germline CDR1 and CDR2 sequences are MRHNA and SNTAGT. Written as DNA, the CDR3 is TGTGCCAGCAGTGCACTAGCGGGGGCCGGGGAGCTGTTTTTT. Its translation is CASSALAGAGELFF.

The V call is TRBV11-3, the J call TRBJ2-1; possible D gene TRBD2, 6 bases. V was pared by 1 base and J by 7 bases, with 14 bases between. CDR1 is SGHNT, CDR2 YENEEA, per germline. The CDR3 has 15 amino acids. Here the CDR3 reads CASSLGGVPGNEQFF. The CDR3 DNA follows: TGTGCCAGCAGCTTAGGGGGGGTCCCAGGTAATGAGCAGTTCTTC.

This clone was seen at least ten times. The V and J genes are TRBV5-1 and TRBJ1-3; no firm D call. The germline V and J ends were trimmed by 3 bases and 0 bases, with 4 bases remaining between them. Germline V gives CDR1 SGHRS, CDR2 YFSETQ. The CDR3 consists of 13 residues. CDR3 loop: CASSSGSGNTIYF. The CDR3 DNA sequence: TGCGCCAGCAGCTCAGGCTCTGGAAACACCATATATTTT.

The table lists this clone with many counts. DNA of the CDR3: TGTGCCAGCAGCCGCTCAGCGGGAGGGCCCGGGGAGCTGTTTTTT. Protein sequence: CASSRSAGGPGELFF. J is TRBJ2-2 and V is TRBV7-9; 10 bases are a match to TRBD2. Trimming took 5 bases from V and 6 from J; bases not matched to a gene: 6. This CDR3 has 15 residues. Germline lookup yields CDR1 SEHNR and CDR2 FQNEAQ (reference sequence).

This clone was seen many times. The chain couples TRBV2 to TRBJ2-1; D is undetermined. Trimming took off 5 bases at V and 4 bases at J, with 9 bases between the two ends. This CDR3 has 13 residues. Looked up from germline, CDR1 is SNHLY and CDR2 is FYNNEI. The CDR3 loop is CASSLRLYNEQFF. CDR3 in DNA: TGTGCCAGCAGTCTCCGACTTTACAATGAGCAGTTCTTC.

This clone was picked up a small number of times. V gene TRBV6-5 combines with J gene TRBJ1-2; 9 nucleotides line up with TRBD1. Germline lookup yields CDR1 MNHEY and CDR2 SVGAGI. The trim removed 6 bases at V and 12 bases at J, leaving 14 bases unmatched. The CDR3 runs 14 residues. The CDR3 region is CASRTGQGYGGHTF. The DNA for the CDR3 is TGTGCCAGCAGAACCGGACAGGGGTATGGCGGCCACACCTTC.